The rows below give T cell receptor beta chains drawn from one sample of a study of T cell responses to AZD1222 COVID-19 vaccine. The method was immunoSEQ multiplex PCR; TCRdb's version includes in-frame clones alone and lacks a portion of them. The top ten clones hold roughly 4% of a sample with 140,000 to 150,000 clones, more than 85% of them seen once. Sequencing was performed on peripheral blood, taken on day 0 of AZD1222 vaccination. The receptor source for this set is an adult in good health. Each CDR3 is given with its conserved first and last residue. D genes are given only for firm matches. Clone sizes are given selectively: once, few, many, or a class where the clone is expanded.

d_call	j_call	v_call	clone_size	cdr3_aa	cdr3_nt
-	TRBJ2-1	TRBV27	-	CASSLLAQYNEQFF	TGTGCCAGCAGTTTACTAGCGCAGTACAATGAGCAGTTCTTC
TRBD1	TRBJ1-2	TRBV5-6	-	CASSPPGQPYGYTF	TGTGCCAGCAGTCCCCCGGGACAGCCTTATGGCTACACCTTC
TRBD1	TRBJ2-5	TRBV28	-	CASSLSTNRGRKTQYF	TGTGCCAGCAGTTTAAGTACGAACAGGGGTCGGAAGACCCAGTACTTC
TRBD1	TRBJ1-3	TRBV9	-	CASSGTDRASGNTIYF	TGTGCCAGCAGCGGAACAGACAGGGCCTCTGGAAACACCATATATTTT
TRBD1	TRBJ1-2	TRBV18	few	CASSPSRDRGRNGYTF	TGTGCCAGCTCACCAAGTCGGGACAGGGGGCGAAATGGCTACACCTTC
-	TRBJ2-7	TRBV7-2	-	CASSLATDSIYEQYF	TGTGCCAGCAGCTTAGCGACGGACTCTATCTACGAGCAGTACTTC
TRBD1	TRBJ2-7	TRBV7-2	-	CASSSRDSYYEQYF	TGTGCCAGCAGCAGCCGGGACAGTTACTACGAGCAGTACTTC
-	TRBJ2-7	TRBV12-3/TRBV12-4	once	CASSFYPTGEQYF	TGTGCCAGCAGTTTCTATCCGACGGGGGAGCAGTACTTC
-	TRBJ1-1	TRBV7-2	once	CASSLGVGGNTEAFF	TGTGCCAGCAGCTTAGGGGTTGGCGGGAACACTGAAGCTTTCTTT
TRBD2	TRBJ2-3	TRBV6-1	-	CASSEREYTDTQYF	TGTGCCAGCAGTGAGCGGGAGTACACAGATACGCAGTATTTT
TRBD2	TRBJ2-1	TRBV5-4	-	CASSREPGTSGINEQFF	TGTGCCAGCAGCCGAGAGCCCGGGACTAGCGGGATAAATGAGCAGTTCTTC
TRBD2	TRBJ2-1	TRBV3-1/TRBV3-2	-	CASSQGLADSYNEQFF	TGTGCCAGCAGCCAAGGACTAGCGGACTCCTACAATGAGCAGTTCTTC
-	TRBJ2-1	TRBV6-4	-	CASSVGPTFDEQFF	TGTGCCAGCAGTGTGGGACCTACCTTCGATGAGCAGTTCTTC
-	TRBJ1-2	TRBV28	-	CASTLRGNYGYTF	TGTGCCAGCACCCTTCGGGGGAACTATGGCTACACCTTC
TRBD2	TRBJ2-3	TRBV3-1/TRBV3-2	-	CASSQASGSADTQYF	TGTGCCAGCAGCCAAGCTAGCGGGAGCGCAGATACGCAGTATTTT
TRBD1	TRBJ2-1	TRBV7-3	-	CASSPNAGTGLNEQFF	TGTGCCAGCAGCCCAAATGCCGGGACAGGACTCAATGAGCAGTTCTTC
-	TRBJ2-1	TRBV2	-	CAGGAGNNEQFF	TGTGCCGGGGGGGCAGGAAACAATGAGCAGTTCTTC
-	TRBJ1-2	TRBV28	once	CASSLATLTDSYYGYTF	TGTGCCAGCAGTTTAGCCACCTTGACAGATAGCTACTATGGCTACACCTTC
TRBD2	TRBJ2-7	TRBV10-1	-	CASSESTSGLTEQYF	TGCGCCAGCAGTGAGTCGACTAGCGGCTTAACGGAGCAGTACTTC
TRBD1	TRBJ2-1	TRBV5-1	-	CASSRTGNNEQFF	TGCGCCAGCAGCCGGACAGGGAACAATGAGCAGTTCTTC
-	TRBJ1-1	TRBV5-5	-	CASSLFPNTEAFF	TGTGCCAGCAGCTTGTTCCCCAACACTGAAGCTTTCTTT
-	TRBJ1-1	TRBV7-9	-	CASSTQGMGNTEAFF	TGTGCCAGCAGCACCCAGGGGATGGGGAACACTGAAGCTTTCTTT
TRBD2	TRBJ2-1	TRBV7-2	-	CASSSWTSGRSNEQFF	TGTGCCAGCAGCTCATGGACTAGCGGGAGAAGCAATGAGCAGTTCTTC
-	TRBJ1-4	TRBV6-5	-	CASSYAGAGEKLFF	TGTGCCAGCAGTTACGCGGGGGCAGGCGAAAAACTGTTTTTT
-	TRBJ2-3	TRBV25-1	-	CASSELTGLGTDTQYF	TGTGCCAGCAGTGAATTAACGGGACTTGGAACAGATACGCAGTATTTT
TRBD1	TRBJ1-1	TRBV4-1	-	CASSQPGGEAFF	TGCGCCAGCAGCCAGCCAGGGGGGGAAGCTTTCTTT
-	TRBJ1-6	TRBV27	-	CASRLTGLGSPLHF	TGTGCCAGCAGGCTTACAGGGTTAGGGTCACCCCTCCACTTT